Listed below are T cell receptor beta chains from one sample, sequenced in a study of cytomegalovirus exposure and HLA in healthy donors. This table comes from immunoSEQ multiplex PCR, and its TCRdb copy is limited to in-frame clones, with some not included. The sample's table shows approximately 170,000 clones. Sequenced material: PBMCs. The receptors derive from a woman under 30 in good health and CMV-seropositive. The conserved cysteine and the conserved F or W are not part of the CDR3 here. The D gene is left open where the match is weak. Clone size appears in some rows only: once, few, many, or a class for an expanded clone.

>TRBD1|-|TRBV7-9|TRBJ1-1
ASSSKRQGQKNTEAF
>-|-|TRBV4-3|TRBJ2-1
ASSQSSRLRQF
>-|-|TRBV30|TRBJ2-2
AWRGLHTGELF
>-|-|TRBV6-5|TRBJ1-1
ASSRETEAF
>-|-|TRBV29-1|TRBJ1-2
SVETGTYGYT
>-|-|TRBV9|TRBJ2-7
ASSVYGLRRDEQY
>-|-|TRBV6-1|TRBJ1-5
ASSEMDRGFGNQPQH
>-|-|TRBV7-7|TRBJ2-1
ASSLGARGGYNEQF
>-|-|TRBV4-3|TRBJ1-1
ASSQDYQGGTEAF
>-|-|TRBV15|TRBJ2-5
ATSRPRDIQETQY
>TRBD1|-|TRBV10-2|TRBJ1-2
ASRADRVYGYT
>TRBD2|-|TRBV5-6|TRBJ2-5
ASSWGLAGEETQY
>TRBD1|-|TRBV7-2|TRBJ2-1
ASSSPRGLEDEQF
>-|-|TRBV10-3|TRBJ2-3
AIAEVAGTDTQY
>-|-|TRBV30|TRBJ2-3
AWIPGNTDTQY
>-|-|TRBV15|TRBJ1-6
ATSRTGDSYNSPLH
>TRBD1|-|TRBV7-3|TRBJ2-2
ASSLGGRGTGELF
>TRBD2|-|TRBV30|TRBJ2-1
AWIPGLAGSSYNEQF
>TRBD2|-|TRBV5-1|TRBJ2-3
ASSFGGTSTDTQY
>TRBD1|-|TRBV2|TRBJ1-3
ASSDLVRGTGNTIY
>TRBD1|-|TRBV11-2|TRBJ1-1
ASSSQGRTEAF
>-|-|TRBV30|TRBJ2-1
AYGGGGAHNEQF
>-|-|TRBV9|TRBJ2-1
ASSVVQGGMGEQF
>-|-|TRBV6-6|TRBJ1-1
ATSAGAATEAF
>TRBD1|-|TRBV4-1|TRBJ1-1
ASSQDRVTGKNEAF
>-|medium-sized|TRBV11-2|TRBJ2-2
ASNTGTLFTGELF
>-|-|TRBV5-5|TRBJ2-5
ASSPGGVETQY
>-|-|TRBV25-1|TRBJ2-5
ASSETGTYLTETQY
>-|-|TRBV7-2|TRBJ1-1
ASSLRSSNTEAF
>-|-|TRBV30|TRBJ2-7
AWSGAPEASYEQY
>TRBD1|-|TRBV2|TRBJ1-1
ASTPDRGTEAF
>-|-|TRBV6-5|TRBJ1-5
ASSRSLDNQPQH
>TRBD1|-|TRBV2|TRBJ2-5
ASTLDRGEETQY
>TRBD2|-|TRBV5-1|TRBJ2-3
ASSPMTSGSSDTQY
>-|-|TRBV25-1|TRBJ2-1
ASSEYGQTYNEQF
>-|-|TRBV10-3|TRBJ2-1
AISEQGQGSPLDEQF
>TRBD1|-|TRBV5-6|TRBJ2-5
ASSLDRTGAQY
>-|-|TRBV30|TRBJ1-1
AWRVGGSGTEAF
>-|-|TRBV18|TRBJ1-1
ASSPEGTEAF
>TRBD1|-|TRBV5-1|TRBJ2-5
ASSTGQEETQY
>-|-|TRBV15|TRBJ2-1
ATSRGGGGVAAEQF
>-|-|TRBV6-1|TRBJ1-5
ASSVQGVSNQPQH
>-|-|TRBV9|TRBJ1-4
ASSAPTGGNEKLF
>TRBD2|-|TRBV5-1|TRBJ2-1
ASSLDGSGGSGEQF
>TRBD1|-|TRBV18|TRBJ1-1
ASSPTGGKTEAF
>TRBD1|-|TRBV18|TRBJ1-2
ASSLVSGTDDRHGYT
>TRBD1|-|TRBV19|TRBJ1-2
ASTGQGTGYGYT
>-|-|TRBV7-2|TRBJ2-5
ASSLEGRASVTQY
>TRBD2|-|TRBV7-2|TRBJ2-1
ASSSLAGGTYNEQF
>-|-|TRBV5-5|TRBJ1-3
ASSLARDLIGNTIY
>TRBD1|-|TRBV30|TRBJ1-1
AWIKQGRVAEAF
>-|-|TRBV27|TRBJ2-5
ASAKDSPQTQY
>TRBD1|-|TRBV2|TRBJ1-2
ATKLQGAADGYT
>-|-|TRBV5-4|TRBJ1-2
ASSPPSGNYGYT
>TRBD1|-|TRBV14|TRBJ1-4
ASSHPGMGQAVMKKLF
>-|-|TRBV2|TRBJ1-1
ASSELSTGNTEAF
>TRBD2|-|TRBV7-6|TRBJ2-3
ASRGSLIWTDTQY
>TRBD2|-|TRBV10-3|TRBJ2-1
AISEVRLAGGLNQF
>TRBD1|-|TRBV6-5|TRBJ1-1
ASSIRGRTEAF
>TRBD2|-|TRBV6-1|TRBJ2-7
ASRGASGIYEQY